This T cell receptor (beta chain) was sequenced in a study of T-cell memory formation after mild COVID-19. The wider study: The two donors had largely donor-specific TCR clusters.

Findings and caveats of the study: Some SARS-CoV-2-responding clones were already detected in memory before infection. CD4+ contracting clones lay mainly in CM and EM, CD8+ ones in EMRA.

Comments on this clonotype: Its antigen is as yet unknown.

Libraries for TCRalpha and TCRbeta carried sample barcodes and unique molecular identifiers via 5'RACE. TCRdb passed the 5' RACE reads through MiXCR, listing each CDR3 protein once. The sample includes over 300,000 distinct CDR3 sequences, around a fifth seen only once; the top ten take around 20%. The sequenced material came from PBMCs or a T cell subset sorted from them (not recorded which). The receptor was derived from a man aged 18 to 29 who had mild COVID-19 (a few samples of this study predate the infection). Cell type and time point are not known.

Here the CDR3 reads CASSQDFSWGPYYTQYF. The CDR3 DNA is TGCGCCAGCAGCCAGGATTTTAGCTGGGGGCCGTACTATACGCAGTATTTT. The V call is TRBV4-3, the J call TRBJ2-3, with a possible D match to TRBD1 (6 bases). This CDR3 is built from 17 residues. V was clipped by 3 bases and J by 7 bases, with 23 bases between them. Germline V gives CDR1 LGHNA, CDR2 YSLEER.